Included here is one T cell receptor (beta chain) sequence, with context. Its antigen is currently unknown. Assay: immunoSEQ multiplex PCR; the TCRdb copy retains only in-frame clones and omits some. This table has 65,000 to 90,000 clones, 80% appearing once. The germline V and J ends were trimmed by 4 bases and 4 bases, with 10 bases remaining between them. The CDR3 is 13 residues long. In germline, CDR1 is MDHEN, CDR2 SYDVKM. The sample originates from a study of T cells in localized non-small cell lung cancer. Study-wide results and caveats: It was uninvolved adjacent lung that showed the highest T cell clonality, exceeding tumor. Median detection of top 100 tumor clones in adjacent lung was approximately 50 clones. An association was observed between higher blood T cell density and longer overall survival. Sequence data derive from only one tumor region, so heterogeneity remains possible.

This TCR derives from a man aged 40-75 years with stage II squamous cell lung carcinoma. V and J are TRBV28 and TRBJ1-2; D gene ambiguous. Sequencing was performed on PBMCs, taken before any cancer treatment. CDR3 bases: TGTGCCAGCAGTTACGGGTTAGGCTATGGCTACACCTTC. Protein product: CASSYGLGYGYTF.